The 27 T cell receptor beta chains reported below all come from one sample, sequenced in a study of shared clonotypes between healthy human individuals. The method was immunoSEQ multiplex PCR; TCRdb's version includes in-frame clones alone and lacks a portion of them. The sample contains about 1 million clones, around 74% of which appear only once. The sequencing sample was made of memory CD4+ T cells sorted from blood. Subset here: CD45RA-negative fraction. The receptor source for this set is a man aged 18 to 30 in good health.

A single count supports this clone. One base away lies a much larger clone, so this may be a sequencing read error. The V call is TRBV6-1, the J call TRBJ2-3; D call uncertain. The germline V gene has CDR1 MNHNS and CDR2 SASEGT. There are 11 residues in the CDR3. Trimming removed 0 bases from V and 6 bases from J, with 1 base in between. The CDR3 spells CASSEADTQYF. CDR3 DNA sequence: TGTGCCAGCAGTGAAGCGGATACGCAGTATTTT.

The CDR3 sequence: CASSLNPPPDTQYF. For the CDR3, the DNA is TGTGCCAGCAGCTTAAACCCGCCGCCCGATACGCAGTATTTT. The chain links TRBV11-2 to TRBJ2-3; D ambiguous. V lost 2 bases, J lost 6 bases, and 12 bases lay in between. This CDR3 comprises 14 residues. Germline V gene lookup returns CDR1 SGHAT and CDR2 FQNNGV.

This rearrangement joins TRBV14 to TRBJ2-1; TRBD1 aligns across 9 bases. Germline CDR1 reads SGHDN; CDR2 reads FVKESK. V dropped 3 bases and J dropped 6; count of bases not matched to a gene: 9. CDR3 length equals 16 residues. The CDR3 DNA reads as TGTGCCAGCAGCCACCTGACAGGGGGAATCCCCAATGAGCAGTTCTTC. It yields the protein CASSHLTGGIPNEQFF.

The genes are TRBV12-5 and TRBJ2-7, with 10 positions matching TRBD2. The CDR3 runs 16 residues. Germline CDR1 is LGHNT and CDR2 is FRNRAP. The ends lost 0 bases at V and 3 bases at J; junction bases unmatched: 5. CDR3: CASGLVRASGSYEQYF. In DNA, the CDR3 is TGTGCTAGTGGTTTGGTACGGGCTAGCGGGAGCTACGAGCAGTACTTC.

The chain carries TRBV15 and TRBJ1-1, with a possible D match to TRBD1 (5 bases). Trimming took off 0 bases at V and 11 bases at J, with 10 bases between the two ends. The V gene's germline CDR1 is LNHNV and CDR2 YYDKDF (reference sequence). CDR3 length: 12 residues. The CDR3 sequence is CATSRDAWGAFF. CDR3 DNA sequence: TGTGCCACCAGCAGAGATGCGTGGGGGGCTTTCTTT.

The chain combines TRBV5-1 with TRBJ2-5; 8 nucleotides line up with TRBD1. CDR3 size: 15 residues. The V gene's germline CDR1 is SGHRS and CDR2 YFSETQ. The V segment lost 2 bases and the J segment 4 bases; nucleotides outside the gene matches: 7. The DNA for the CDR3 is TGCGCCAGCAGCTTAGGACAGGGAGTGAGAGAGACCCAGTACTTC. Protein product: CASSLGQGVRETQYF.

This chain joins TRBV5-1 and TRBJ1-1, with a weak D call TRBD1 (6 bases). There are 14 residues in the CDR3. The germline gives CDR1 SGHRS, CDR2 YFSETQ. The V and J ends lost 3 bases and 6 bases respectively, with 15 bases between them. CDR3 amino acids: CASSSIGAGAEAFF. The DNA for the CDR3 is TGCGCCAGCAGCTCGATTGGGGCAGGGGCTGAAGCTTTCTTT.

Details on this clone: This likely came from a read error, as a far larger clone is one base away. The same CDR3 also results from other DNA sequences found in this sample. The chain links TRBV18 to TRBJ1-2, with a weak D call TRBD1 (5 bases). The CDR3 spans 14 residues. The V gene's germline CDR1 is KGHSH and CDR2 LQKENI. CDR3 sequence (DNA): TGTGCCAGCTCACCGGAGGGGCAGGGCTATGGCTACACCTTT. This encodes CASSPEGQGYGYTF.

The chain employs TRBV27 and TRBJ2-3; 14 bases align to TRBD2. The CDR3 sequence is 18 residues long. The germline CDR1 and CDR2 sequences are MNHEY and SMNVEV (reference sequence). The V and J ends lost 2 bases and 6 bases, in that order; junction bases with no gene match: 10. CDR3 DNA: TGTGCCAGCAGTTTAAACCGACTAGCGGGGGGGCAAACCGATACGCAGTATTTT. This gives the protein CASSLNRLAGGQTDTQYF.

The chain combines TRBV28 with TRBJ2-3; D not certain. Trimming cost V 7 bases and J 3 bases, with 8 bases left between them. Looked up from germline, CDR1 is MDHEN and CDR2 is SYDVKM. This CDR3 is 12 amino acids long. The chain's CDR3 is CASNLRTDTQYF. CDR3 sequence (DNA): TGTGCCAGCAATCTCCGAACAGATACGCAGTATTTT.

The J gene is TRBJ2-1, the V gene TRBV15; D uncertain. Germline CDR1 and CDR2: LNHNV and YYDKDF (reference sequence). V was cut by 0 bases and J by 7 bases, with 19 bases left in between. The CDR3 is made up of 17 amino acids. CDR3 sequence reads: CATSRDFTRQTSNEQFF. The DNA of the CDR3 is TGTGCCACCAGCAGAGATTTTACCCGACAAACGTCTAATGAGCAGTTCTTC. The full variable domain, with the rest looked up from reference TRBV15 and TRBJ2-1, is DAMVIQNPRYQVTQFGKPVTLSCSQTLNHNVMYWYQQKSSQAPKLLFHYYDKDFNNEADTPDNFQSRRPNTSFCFLDIRSPGLGDTAMYLCATSRDFTRQTSNEQFFGPGTRLTVL.

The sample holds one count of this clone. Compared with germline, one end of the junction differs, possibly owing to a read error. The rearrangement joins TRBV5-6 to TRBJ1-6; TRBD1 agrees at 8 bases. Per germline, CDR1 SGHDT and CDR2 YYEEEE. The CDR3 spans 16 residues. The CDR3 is CASSYGQGGYSSPLHF. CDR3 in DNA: TGTGCCAGCAGCTACGGACAGGGAGGGTATAGTTCACCCCTCCACTTT.

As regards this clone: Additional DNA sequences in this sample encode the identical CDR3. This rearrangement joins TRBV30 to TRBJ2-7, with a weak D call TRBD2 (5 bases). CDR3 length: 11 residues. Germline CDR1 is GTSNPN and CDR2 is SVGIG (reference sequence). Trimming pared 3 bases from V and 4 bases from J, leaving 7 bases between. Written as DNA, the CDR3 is TGTGCCTGGAGCTCGGGATACGAGCAGTACTTC. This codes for CAWSSGYEQYF.

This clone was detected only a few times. The CDR3 region is CASIGLAALRVQYF. CDR3 in DNA: TGTGCCAGCATCGGATTAGCGGCCCTACGAGTTCAGTACTTC. V usage is TRBV6-1 and J usage is TRBJ2-7; maybe TRBD2 (6 bases). Trimming removed 7 bases from V and 10 bases from J, with 23 bases in between. CDR1 is MNHNS and CDR2 is SASEGT in the germline V gene. This CDR3 comprises 14 residues.

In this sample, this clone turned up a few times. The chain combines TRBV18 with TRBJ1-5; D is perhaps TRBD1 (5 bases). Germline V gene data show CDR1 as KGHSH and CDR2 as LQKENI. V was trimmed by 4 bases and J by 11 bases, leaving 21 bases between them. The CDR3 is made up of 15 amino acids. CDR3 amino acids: CASSLERPPGGAQHF. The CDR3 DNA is TGTGCCAGCTCACTCGAAAGGCCTCCGGGGGGGGCCCAGCATTTT. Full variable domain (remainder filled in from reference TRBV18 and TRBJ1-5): NAGVMQNPRHLVRRRGQEARLRCSPMKGHSHVYWYRQLPEEGLKFMVYLQKENIIDESGMPKERFSAEFPKEGPSILRIQQVVRGDSAAYFCASSLERPPGGAQHFGDGTRLSIL.

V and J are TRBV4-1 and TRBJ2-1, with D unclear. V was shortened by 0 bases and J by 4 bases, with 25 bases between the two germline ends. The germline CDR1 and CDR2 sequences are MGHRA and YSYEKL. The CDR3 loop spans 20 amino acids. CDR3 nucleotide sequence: TGCGCCAGCAGCCAAGATCTGCCCCGAAACCGGGCGTTAGGTTACAATGAGCAGTTCTTC. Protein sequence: CASSQDLPRNRALGYNEQFF.

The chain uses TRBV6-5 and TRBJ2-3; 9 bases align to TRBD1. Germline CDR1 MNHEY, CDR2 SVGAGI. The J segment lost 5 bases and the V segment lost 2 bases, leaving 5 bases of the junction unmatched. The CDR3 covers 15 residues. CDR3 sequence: CASSYGTGIKDTQYF. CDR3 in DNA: TGTGCCAGCAGTTACGGGACAGGGATTAAAGATACGCAGTATTTT.

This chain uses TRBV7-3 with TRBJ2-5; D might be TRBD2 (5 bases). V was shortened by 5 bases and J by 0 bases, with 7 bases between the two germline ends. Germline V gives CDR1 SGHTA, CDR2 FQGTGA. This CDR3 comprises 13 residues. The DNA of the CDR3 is TGTGCCAGCAGCCTGACTAACCAAGAGACCCAGTACTTC. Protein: CASSLTNQETQYF.

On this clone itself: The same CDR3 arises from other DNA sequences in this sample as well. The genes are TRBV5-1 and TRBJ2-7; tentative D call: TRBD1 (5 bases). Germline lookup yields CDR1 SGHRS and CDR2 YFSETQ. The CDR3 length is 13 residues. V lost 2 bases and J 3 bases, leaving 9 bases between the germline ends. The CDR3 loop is CASSLGQNYEQYF. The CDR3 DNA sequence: TGCGCCAGCAGCTTAGGACAAAACTACGAGCAGTACTTC.

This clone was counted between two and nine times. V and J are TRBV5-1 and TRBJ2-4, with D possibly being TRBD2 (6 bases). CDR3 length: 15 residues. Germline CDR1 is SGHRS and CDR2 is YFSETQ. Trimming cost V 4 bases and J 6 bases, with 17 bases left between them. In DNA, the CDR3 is TGCGCCAGCAGCCTGGACGGGGGAAGGGGAAACATTCAGTACTTC. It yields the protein CASSLDGGRGNIQYF.

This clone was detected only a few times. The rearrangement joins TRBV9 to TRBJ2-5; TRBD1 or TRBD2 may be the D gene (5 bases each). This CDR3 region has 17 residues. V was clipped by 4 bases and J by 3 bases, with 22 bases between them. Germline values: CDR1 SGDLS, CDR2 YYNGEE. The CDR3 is CASSKRQPGRWEETQYF. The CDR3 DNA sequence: TGTGCCAGCAGCAAACGCCAACCGGGGCGCTGGGAAGAGACCCAGTACTTC.

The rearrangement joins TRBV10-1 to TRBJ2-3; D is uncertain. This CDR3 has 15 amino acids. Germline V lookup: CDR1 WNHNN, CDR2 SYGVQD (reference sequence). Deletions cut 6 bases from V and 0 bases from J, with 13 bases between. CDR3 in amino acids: CASSAGRSSTDTQYF. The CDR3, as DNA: TGCGCCAGCAGCGCAGGACGGTCTAGCACAGATACGCAGTATTTT.

The CDR3 here is CASSGTGGRTEAFF. Written as DNA, the CDR3 is TGTGCCAGCTCGGGGACAGGGGGCAGGACTGAAGCTTTCTTT. V usage is TRBV18 and J usage is TRBJ1-1; 12 bases align to TRBD1. The V and J ends lost 6 bases and 5 bases, in that order; junction bases with no gene match: 4. CDR1 and CDR2 from the germline V gene are KGHSH and LQKENI. CDR3 length: 14 amino acids.

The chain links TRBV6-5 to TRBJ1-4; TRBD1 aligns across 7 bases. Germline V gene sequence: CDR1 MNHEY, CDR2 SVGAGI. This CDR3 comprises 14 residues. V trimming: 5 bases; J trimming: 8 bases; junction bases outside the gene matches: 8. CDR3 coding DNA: TGTGCCAGCAGTATCCAGGGGGGAAACGAAAAACTGTTTTTT. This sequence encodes CASSIQGGNEKLFF.

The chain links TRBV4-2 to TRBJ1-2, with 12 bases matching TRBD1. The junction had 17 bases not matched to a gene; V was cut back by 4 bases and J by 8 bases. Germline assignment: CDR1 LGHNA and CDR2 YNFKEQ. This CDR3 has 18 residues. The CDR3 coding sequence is TGTGCCAGCAGCCGACGCCCGGGACAGGGGGCGATCGCAATCGGCTACACCTTC. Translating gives CASSRRPGQGAIAIGYTF.

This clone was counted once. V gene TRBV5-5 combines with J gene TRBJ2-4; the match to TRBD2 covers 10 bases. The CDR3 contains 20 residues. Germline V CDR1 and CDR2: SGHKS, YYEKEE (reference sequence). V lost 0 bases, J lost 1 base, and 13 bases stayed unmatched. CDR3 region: CASSLVSLAGEWSAKNIQYF. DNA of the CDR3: TGTGCCAGCAGCTTGGTCAGTCTAGCGGGAGAGTGGAGTGCCAAAAACATTCAGTACTTC.

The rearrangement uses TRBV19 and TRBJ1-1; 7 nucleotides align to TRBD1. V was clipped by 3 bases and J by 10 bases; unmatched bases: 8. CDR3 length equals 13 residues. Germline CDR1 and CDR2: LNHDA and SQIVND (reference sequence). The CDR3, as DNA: TGTGCCAGTAGTATTCCCGGGACAGTAAGAGCTTTCTTT. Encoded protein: CASSIPGTVRAFF. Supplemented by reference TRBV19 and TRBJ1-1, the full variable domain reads DGGITQSPKYLFRKEGQNVTLSCEQNLNHDAMYWYRQDPGQGLRLIYYSQIVNDFQKGDIAEGYSVSREKKESFPLTVTSAQKNPTAFYLCASSIPGTVRAFFGQGTRLTVV.